These T cell receptor beta chains were read from a single sample in a study of blood T cell repertoires in COVID-19. Only in-frame clones appear in the TCRdb table, and some are missing; sequencing was by immunoSEQ multiplex PCR. This sample has around 100,000 clones, with 85% found just once. Sequencing was carried out using peripheral blood. All receptors derive from a human donor in a cohort sampled during active COVID-19. Each CDR3 is given with its conserved first and last residue. Each record gives: J gene, V gene, clone size, D gene, CDR3 length, CDR3 DNA, CDR3 protein. D genes are given only for firm matches. The size of a clone is reported for some rows only, either as once, few or many, or as a class for expanded clones.

>TRBJ1-3|TRBV2|once|.|13
TGTGCCAGCAGTCCCCACATTTCGAACACCATATATTTT
CASSPHISNTIYF
>TRBJ1-2|TRBV7-9|.|.|13
TGTGCCATCCAGCTCCTTCTAGGCTATGGCTACACCTTC
CAIQLLLGYGYTF
>TRBJ1-5|TRBV2|.|TRBD1|14
TGTGCCAGCAGTGACCGCACAGGGGATCAGCCCCAGCATTTT
CASSDRTGDQPQHF
>TRBJ1-2|TRBV5-1|.|.|14
TGCGCCAGCAGCTTGATGGGACAAGACTATGGCTACACCTTC
CASSLMGQDYGYTF
>TRBJ1-6|TRBV19|.|TRBD1|14
TGTGCCAGTAGTAAGGGACAGGGCAGTTCACCCCTCCACTTT
CASSKGQGSSPLHF
>TRBJ2-7|TRBV28|.|TRBD1|15
TGTGCCAGCAGTCCAGGGACAGGGGAAAAGGCGGAGCAGTACTTC
CASSPGTGEKAEQYF
>TRBJ1-4|TRBV5-6|.|.|15
TGTGCCAGCAGCTTAGGTACAGGTTTAATCGGAAAACTGTTTTTT
CASSLGTGLIGKLFF
>TRBJ2-7|TRBV5-6|few|.|14
TGTGCCAGCAGCTGGGAGGGACAACCCTACGAGCAGTACTTC
CASSWEGQPYEQYF
>TRBJ1-1|TRBV29-1|.|.|14
TGCAGCGTTGTAAGGGGGAAATTGAACACTGAAGCTTTCTTT
CSVVRGKLNTEAFF
>TRBJ1-6|TRBV13|few|TRBD1|16
TGTGCCAGCAGCTTGGAGACCGGGACAGGGAGTTCACCCCTCCACTTT
CASSLETGTGSSPLHF
>TRBJ2-2|TRBV4-1|.|TRBD2|20
TGCGCCAGCAGCCAAGACCCTCGCCTAGCGGGGGGGCCGAACACCGGGGAGCTGTTTTTT
CASSQDPRLAGGPNTGELFF
>TRBJ2-2|TRBV6-2/TRBV6-3|few|TRBD2|17
TGTGCCAGCAGTTACCTAGGACTAGCGGGGCCCCCCGGGGAGCTGTTTTTT
CASSYLGLAGPPGELFF
>TRBJ2-2|TRBV7-2|.|TRBD1|12
TGTGCCAGCAGGGGGACAGCGGGGGAGCTGTTTTTT
CASRGTAGELFF
>TRBJ2-2|TRBV5-1|.|TRBD2|17
TGCGCCAGCAGCTTGACACATCTGGGGGGGTCGCCCCGGGAGCTGTTTTTT
CASSLTHLGGSPRELFF
>TRBJ2-1|TRBV27|.|.|14
TGTGCCAGCAGTATCCCGGGAAAGACAAATGAGCAGTTCTTC
CASSIPGKTNEQFF
>TRBJ1-5|TRBV6-5|.|TRBD1|15
TGTGCCAGCAGTCTGGGACAGAATAGCAATCAGCCCCAGCATTTT
CASSLGQNSNQPQHF
>TRBJ1-3|TRBV4-3|.|TRBD1|15
TGCGCCAGCAGCCAAGCGGACAGGGACGGAAACACCATATATTTT
CASSQADRDGNTIYF
>TRBJ2-7|TRBV7-2|.|.|12
TGTGCCAGCAGCTCGAGCTCCTACGAGCAGTACTTC
CASSSSSYEQYF
>TRBJ1-5|TRBV7-2|.|.|15
TGTGCCAGCAGCTTAGACGGGACAAGTTATCAGCCCCAGCATTTT
CASSLDGTSYQPQHF
>TRBJ1-2|TRBV4-1|.|TRBD1|15
TGCGCCAGCAGCCAAGCGGGACAGGGGCCCTATGGCTACACCTTC
CASSQAGQGPYGYTF
>TRBJ2-7|TRBV27|few|.|14
TGTGCCAGCGGTCGGAGCGGAACCTCCTACGAGCAGTACTTC
CASGRSGTSYEQYF
>TRBJ2-6|TRBV7-3|.|.|17
TGTGCCAGCAGCTTATTTAGGGGCAGCACTGGGGCCAACGTCCTGACTTTC
CASSLFRGSTGANVLTF
>TRBJ2-1|TRBV27|.|.|14
TGTGCCAGCCCCCCTTGGTGGGAGATGTATGAGCAGTTCTTC
CASPPWWEMYEQFF
>TRBJ2-1|TRBV27|.|TRBD2|16
TGTGCCAGCCGACCGTCCCTAGCGGGGGCCTACAATGAGCAGTTCTTC
CASRPSLAGAYNEQFF
>TRBJ2-2|TRBV6-6|.|TRBD1|14
TGTGCCAGCAGTTACCCCGACAGGGTAAAGGAGCTGTTTTTT
CASSYPDRVKELFF
>TRBJ2-5|TRBV14|.|TRBD1|15
TGTGCCAGCAGCGAGGGGGCAGACCTTCGCGGGACCCAGTACTTC
CASSEGADLRGTQYF
>TRBJ1-6|TRBV7-6|.|.|15
TGTGCCAGCAGCTCCCAGGGTGGGGGGAATTCACCCCTCCACTTT
CASSSQGGGNSPLHF